In this sample, the clone carrying this TCR beta chain turned up many times. Its antigen is currently unknown. This sample was included in a study of neurological immune-mediated disorders. Germline V lookup: CDR1 MNHEY, CDR2 SMNVEV (reference sequence). This CDR3 region has 14 residues. Trimming at V came to 5 bases and at J to 8 bases, leaving 10 bases not matched to a gene. Findings and caveats of the study: Phylogenetic grouping placed 18 of 34 multiple sclerosis patients' repertoires in one related-CDR3 cluster, a possible signature. There was no clinical or MRI feature that showed an association with the multiple sclerosis repertoire cluster.

The cDNA came from 5'RACE with 10-nucleotide random UMIs. MiXCR, applied by TCRdb to the 5' RACE reads, yields one record per CDR3 protein. The data hold some 57,000 distinct CDR3 sequences, with under 3.5% observed a single time. The chain links TRBV27 to TRBJ1-1; 8 bases fit TRBD1. The sequence derives from a woman aged 55-75 years with multiple sclerosis. The specimen sequenced was PBMCs. CDR3: CASSPLGTGLEAFF. In DNA, the CDR3 is TGTGCCAGCAGTCCCCTTGGGACAGGTTTAGAAGCTTTCTTT.